The clone carrying this T cell receptor (beta chain) was recorded once. Original handling: Amplifying reference gene primers gave estimates of nucleated cell counts. This table comes from immunoSEQ multiplex PCR, and its TCRdb copy is limited to in-frame clones, with some not included. The DNA gave D and trimming, while V, J and clone size come from that table. The profile covers 200,000 to 250,000 clones, with under 90% appearing a single time and 15% to 20% taken by the ten largest. The data belong to a study of blood T cell repertoires in COVID-19. Study summary: The analysed material was cDNA or gDNA that came from T cells, B-cell-depleted T cells, or PBMCs.

The sequenced sample was peripheral blood. The TCR originated in a woman older than 75 with active or convalescent COVID-19.

CDR3 nucleotides: TGTGCCAGCAGCCTCGAAGACAGAGGAGAGACCCAGTACTTC. Its protein is CASSLEDRGETQYF. The chain couples TRBV3-1 (or the pseudogene TRBV3-2) to TRBJ2-5, with D perhaps matching TRBD1 (5 bases). The germline V and J ends were trimmed by 4 bases and 4 bases, with 13 bases remaining between them. Germline lookup yields CDR1 LGHDT and CDR2 YNNKEL (reference sequence). The CDR3 contains 14 residues.